Shown below are 11 T cell receptor beta chains from a single sample sequenced in a study of blood T cell repertoires in COVID-19 (dated by TCRdb to the early 2020s). Library generation was performed with the immunoSEQ multiplex PCR assay. TCRdb retrieved this table from immuneACCESS and kept in-frame rearrangements only. Not all clones are present; in checked studies, unresolved V genes account for under half, and no reason is known for the remainder. For this sample there are some 180,000 clones; 65% to 80% appear just once. The ten most abundant clones make up 13% of the sample. Material: peripheral blood. All receptors derive from a man between 50 and 59 years old who had recovered from COVID-19.

There are many counts of this clone. The chain links TRBV9 to TRBJ2-1, with 7 bases identical to TRBD1. The junction had 9 bases not matched to a gene; V was cut back by 8 bases and J by 4 bases. Germline V CDR1 and CDR2: SGDLS, YYNGEE. The CDR3 covers 14 residues. CDR3 residues: CASTTGILYNEQFF. CDR3 in DNA: TGTGCCAGTACGACAGGGATACTGTACAATGAGCAGTTCTTC.

The J gene is TRBJ2-7, the V gene TRBV5-1; D unclear. Germline assignment: CDR1 SGHRS and CDR2 YFSETQ. The CDR3 is made up of 16 amino acids. The V end lost 0 bases, the J end lost 3 bases, and 16 bases lay between the germline ends. The CDR3 DNA sequence: TGCGCCAGCAGCTTGGACGGCTTGGGCATCAGCTACGAGCAGTACTTC. It encodes CASSLDGLGISYEQYF.

The V call is TRBV19, the J call TRBJ2-1, with a tentative D call TRBD2 (6 bases). The CDR3 has 14 amino acids. V was trimmed by 8 bases and J by 2 bases, leaving 13 bases between them. CDR1 is LNHDA and CDR2 is SQIVND in the germline V gene (reference sequence). CDR3 amino acids: CASHPGGTYNEQFF. In DNA, the CDR3 is TGTGCCAGTCACCCTGGCGGGACCTACAATGAGCAGTTCTTC. Combining the CDR3 with reference TRBV19 and TRBJ2-1 gives the whole variable domain DGGITQSPKYLFRKEGQNVTLSCEQNLNHDAMYWYRQDPGQGLRLIYYSQIVNDFQKGDIAEGYSVSREKKESFPLTVTSAQKNPTAFYLCASHPGGTYNEQFFGPGTRLTVL.

The chain carries TRBV7-9 and TRBJ2-3, with D possibly matching TRBD2 (6 bases). The length of the CDR3 is 18 residues. Trimming shortened V by 5 bases and J by 6 bases, and 27 bases separated the two germline ends. Germline V CDR1 and CDR2: SEHNR, FQNEAQ (reference sequence). As DNA, the CDR3 is TGTGCCAGCAGCCCCAAAGTTAGCGGAGGGGTGTTTAAGGATACGCAGTATTTT. Translating gives CASSPKVSGGVFKDTQYF. Together with reference TRBV7-9 and TRBJ2-3, the CDR3 gives the full variable domain: DTGVSQNPRHKITKRGQNVTFRCDPISEHNRLYWYRQTLGQGPEFLTYFQNEAQLEKSRLLSDRFSAERPKGSFSTLEIQRTEQGDSAMYLCASSPKVSGGVFKDTQYFGPGTRLTVL.

V is TRBV7-9 and J is TRBJ2-7, with 8 nucleotides matching TRBD1. V was clipped by 6 bases and J by 3 bases; unmatched bases: 7. CDR1 is SEHNR and CDR2 is FQNEAQ in the germline V gene (reference sequence). The CDR3 consists of 14 residues. The CDR3 reads CASSDHRGSYEQYF. The DNA for the CDR3 is TGTGCCAGCAGTGACCACAGGGGGAGCTACGAGCAGTACTTC.

The chain recombines TRBV6-2 or TRBV6-3 with TRBJ2-4, with 10 bases matching TRBD2. The trim removed 0 bases at V and 8 bases at J, leaving 1 base unmatched. CDR3 length: 14 residues. CDR1 MNHEY and CDR2 SVGEGT come from the germline V gene. CDR3: CASSYSSGRDIQYF. CDR3 sequence (DNA): TGTGCCAGCAGTTACTCGAGCGGGAGGGACATTCAGTACTTC.

This sequence joins TRBV6-5 and TRBJ1-2, with 7 nucleotides matching TRBD1. Germline assignment: CDR1 MNHEY and CDR2 SVGAGI. Trimming at V came to 2 bases and at J to 6 bases, leaving 9 bases not matched to a gene. The CDR3 is made up of 15 amino acids. This CDR3 reads CASSYHTGAGDGYTF. The CDR3 bases are TGTGCCAGCAGTTACCACACAGGGGCAGGAGATGGCTACACCTTC.

The chain joins TRBV3-1 (or the pseudogene TRBV3-2) to TRBJ2-7; 9 positions match TRBD2. There are 14 residues in the CDR3. Per germline, CDR1 LGHDT and CDR2 YNNKEL (reference sequence). V trimming: 1 base; J trimming: 6 bases; junction bases outside the gene matches: 4. The CDR3 reads CASSQAQAGGEQYF. For the CDR3, the DNA is TGTGCCAGCAGCCAAGCTCAAGCGGGGGGCGAGCAGTACTTC.

The rearrangement uses TRBV27 and TRBJ2-5; no reliable D call. The CDR3 sequence is 11 residues long. Germline V lookup: CDR1 MNHEY, CDR2 SMNVEV (reference sequence). The V end was cut by 1 base, the J end by 7 bases, with 4 bases between. DNA of the CDR3: TGTGCCAGCAGTTTATTCGGGACCCAGTACTTC. Protein sequence: CASSLFGTQYF.

A few counts support this clone. V is TRBV24-1 and J is TRBJ2-1, with a tentative D call TRBD2 (5 bases). The ends were cut back, 4 bases at V and 7 bases at J, with 13 bases in the middle. Per germline, CDR1 KGHDR and CDR2 SFDVKD. The CDR3 has 14 residues. The chain's CDR3 is CATSENGGGNEQFF. In DNA, the CDR3 is TGTGCCACCAGTGAGAATGGAGGAGGAAATGAGCAGTTCTTC.

This sequence joins TRBV5-1 and TRBJ1-2, with TRBD1 as a possible D gene (5 bases). Germline-derived CDR1 and CDR2 are SGHRS and YFSETQ. The V and J ends lost 0 bases and 7 bases respectively, with 16 bases between them. The CDR3 totals 15 residues. CDR3 region: CASSLVGRVASGYTF. The CDR3 DNA follows: TGCGCCAGCAGCTTGGTAGGCAGGGTCGCTAGTGGCTACACCTTC.